This T cell receptor beta chain came from a study of Ad26.COV2.S vaccination and SARS-CoV-2 variants. Study overall: Dosing was one shot or two shots 56 days apart.

Regarding the study as a whole: Total T cell responses, in the TCR breadth and depth analyses, may have been underestimated. People who got the vaccine had more spike-specific TCR breadth than people who got placebo.

This clone was detected a few times. Its specificity is unknown. Some clones are missing from TCRdb's copy, which holds only in-frame ones; the method was immunoSEQ multiplex PCR. The top ten clones hold about 11% of a sample with 300,000 to 400,000 clones, approximately 86% of them seen once. Treatment of the sample: roughly 18 received Ad26.COV2.S at low or high dose, single or two shots; about 5 received placebo; per-sample allocation not given. Day 63 after the first vaccine or placebo injection was the time point for sampling. Expression of Wuhan-strain SARS-CoV-2 spike came from the Ad26 vector that formed the vaccine. Trimming pared 5 bases from V and 5 bases from J, leaving 15 bases between. This CDR3 region has 14 residues. Looked up from germline, CDR1 is MNHEY and CDR2 is SMNVEV (reference sequence).

The gene calls are TRBV27 and TRBJ1-1; the D is unclear. The material was peripheral blood, obtained in a trial of Ad26.COV2.S vaccine versus placebo. This receptor was taken from a person aged 18-65 years who received the Ad26.COV2.S COVID-19 vaccine or a placebo. CDR3: CASSTPGVATEAFF. CDR3 sequence (DNA): TGTGCCAGCAGTACTCCTGGTGTTGCGACTGAAGCTTTCTTT.